The text below deals with one T cell receptor (beta chain). The antigen is undetermined. TCRdb used MiXCR to reprocess the 5' RACE reads, holding one entry per CDR3 protein. The sample includes 200,000 to 250,000 distinct CDR3 sequences, 5.5% to 7% seen only once; the top ten take approximately 3.7%. The entry originates in a study of identical twins. General observations from the study: Whereas memory repertoires showed no such difference, abundant cord blood beta clonotypes carried fewer insertions. Zero-insertion analyses were open to partial confounding by invariant MAIT and iNKT cells. For monozygotic twins, models underestimated out-of-frame TCR alpha sharing. Cross-sectional statistical analysis was relied on for the conclusions, without the same donors being followed.

Germline V gene data show CDR1 as LNHDA and CDR2 as SQIVND (reference sequence). The V and J ends lost 3 bases and 7 bases respectively, with 12 bases between them. The CDR3 length is 13 residues. The same data also went into a second study, on yellow fever vaccine responses in identical twins.

The rearrangement uses TRBV19 and TRBJ1-2, with a weak D call TRBD1 (5 bases). The clonotype was recovered from a woman aged 18-30 years in good health. Sequencing was performed on memory (CD45RO+) T cells sorted from blood. CDR3 in amino acids: CASSMGPVGGYTF. In DNA form, the CDR3 reads TGTGCCAGTAGTATGGGACCGGTAGGTGGCTACACCTTC.